A single sample gave rise to the 18 T cell receptor beta chains below, sequenced in a study of shared clonotypes between healthy human individuals. Some clones are missing from TCRdb's copy, which holds only in-frame ones; the method was immunoSEQ multiplex PCR. The top ten clones hold 0.36% of a sample with fewer than 2.5 million clones, 80% to 95% of them seen once. The sequencing input was naive CD4+ T cells from PBMCs. Subset indicated: CD45RA+ positively selected. All receptors derive from a man between 18 and 29 years old in good health. Some clones in this sample may be carry-over from other donors' samples.

V gene TRBV7-3 combines with J gene TRBJ2-1, with 7 bases identical to TRBD1. Germline V gene data show CDR1 as SGHTA and CDR2 as FQGTGA. This CDR3 is 17 amino acids long. V dropped 3 bases and J dropped 2; count of bases not matched to a gene: 10. CDR3 sequence reads: CASSLHRGRQAYNEQFF. CDR3 nucleotide sequence: TGTGCCAGCAGCTTGCACAGGGGTCGCCAAGCCTACAATGAGCAGTTCTTC.

This chain connects TRBV7-3 to TRBJ2-2; D possibly uses TRBD1 or TRBD2 (6 bases each). Germline CDR1 and CDR2: SGHTA and FQGTGA. Deletions cut 5 bases from V and 6 bases from J, with 19 bases between. The CDR3 is 16 amino acids. The CDR3 nucleotides read TGTGCCAGCAGCCTTCGGAGGGGACAAACGGCCGGGGAGCTGTTTTTT. It codes for CASSLRRGQTAGELFF.

This clone appeared a single time. The chain uses TRBV18 and TRBJ1-1; no reliable D call. CDR3 length equals 17 residues. CDR1 and CDR2 from the germline V gene are KGHSH and LQKENI. The germline V and J ends were trimmed by 1 base and 0 bases, with 15 bases remaining between them. The CDR3 protein is CASSPQGYGLMNTEAFF. In DNA form, the CDR3 reads TGTGCCAGCTCACCACAAGGTTACGGGCTCATGAACACTGAAGCTTTCTTT.

The V call is TRBV5-4, the J call TRBJ2-4, with 13 bases lining up with TRBD2. V dropped 3 bases and J dropped 12; count of bases not matched to a gene: 6. CDR1 SGHNT and CDR2 YYREEE come from the germline V gene (reference sequence). The CDR3 totals 14 residues. The CDR3 protein is CASSWGLAGTHQYF. The CDR3 nucleotides are TGTGCCAGCAGCTGGGGACTAGCGGGGACACATCAGTACTTC.

The V call is TRBV30, the J call TRBJ1-2; 7 nucleotides line up with TRBD1. V lost 3 bases, J lost 9 bases, and 7 bases stayed unmatched. Germline CDR1 GTSNPN, CDR2 SVGIG (reference sequence). The CDR3 length is 12 residues. Here the CDR3 reads CAWREQGFSYTF. The CDR3 region has the DNA TGTGCCTGGAGGGAACAGGGGTTTAGCTACACCTTC.

J is TRBJ1-1 and V is TRBV6-1; D is unclear. The germline V gene has CDR1 MNHNS and CDR2 SASEGT. V was trimmed by 11 bases and J by 7 bases, leaving 17 bases between them. The CDR3 runs to 12 residues. The CDR3 nucleotides read TGTGCCCTCGCAGGAACGCAAGTTGAAGCTTTCTTT. Protein product: CALAGTQVEAFF.

The sample holds one count of this clone. The chain links TRBV2 to TRBJ2-2; D is uncertain. V lost 3 bases to trimming and J lost 1 base, with 9 bases between them. The CDR3 runs to 15 residues. Germline V gives CDR1 SNHLY, CDR2 FYNNEI. The CDR3 sequence: CASSDRLRNTGELFF. The DNA for the CDR3 is TGTGCCAGCAGTGATCGACTTCGGAACACCGGGGAGCTGTTTTTT.

The chain employs TRBV5-8 and TRBJ1-1; the match to TRBD1 covers 8 bases. Per germline, CDR1 SGHTS and CDR2 YDEGEE. The CDR3 is 15 residues long. The V gene end was trimmed by 4 bases and the J gene end by 2 bases; junction bases not matched to a gene: 7. CDR3 loop: CASSLFSGGNTEAFF. DNA for the CDR3: TGTGCCAGCAGCCTGTTTTCAGGGGGCAACACTGAAGCTTTCTTT.

This chain joins TRBV6-1 and TRBJ2-7, with D possibly TRBD1 on 6 matching bases. Between the trimmed V and J ends, which lost 5 bases and 2 bases, there was a span of 10 bases. Looked up from germline, CDR1 is MNHNS and CDR2 is SASEGT. This CDR3 has 13 amino acids. CDR3 coding DNA: TGTGCCAGCAGTCCTGGACAGACCTACGAGCAGTACTTC. This codes for CASSPGQTYEQYF.

CDR3: CASSLASGSTTDTQYF. The CDR3, as DNA: TGTGCCAGCAGCTTGGCTAGCGGGAGTACAACAGATACGCAGTATTTT. The rearrangement links TRBV5-8 to TRBJ2-3, with 10 bases aligning to TRBD2. The CDR3 runs 16 residues. Unmatched junction bases numbered 4, after V lost 0 bases and J lost 3 bases. CDR1 and CDR2 (germline): SGHTS, YDEGEE.

V is TRBV7-9 and J is TRBJ1-4; D uncertain. In germline, CDR1 is SEHNR, CDR2 FQNEAQ (reference sequence). The CDR3 spans 16 residues. Trimming removed 5 bases at V and 4 bases at J, with 17 bases between. The CDR3 sequence is CASSPSGRSNNEKLFF. In DNA form, the CDR3 reads TGTGCCAGCAGCCCTAGTGGCAGGTCCAATAATGAAAAACTGTTTTTT.

This chain uses TRBV6-1 with TRBJ1-2; possibly TRBD1 for D (6 bases). CDR1 and CDR2 (germline): MNHNS, SASEGT. There are 14 residues in the CDR3. V lost 8 bases and J lost 8, with 21 bases in between. In DNA, the CDR3 is TGTGCCAGCCCTCCCTGGGGGGGGCGCGGGGGCTACACCTTC. This sequence encodes CASPPWGGRGGYTF.

The genes are TRBV30 and TRBJ1-1, with D possibly matching TRBD1 (6 bases). In germline, CDR1 is GTSNPN, CDR2 SVGIG (reference sequence). The CDR3 loop spans 14 amino acids. V was pared by 0 bases and J by 3 bases, with 11 bases between. DNA for the CDR3: TGTGCCTGGAGTGTAAGGGGGGCTGACACTGAAGCTTTCTTT. This translates into CAWSVRGADTEAFF.

The chain uses TRBV7-2 and TRBJ2-3, with 14 bases that match TRBD2. J lost 6 bases, V lost 5 bases, and 7 bases had no gene match. The germline CDR1 and CDR2 sequences are SGHTA and FQGNSA. The CDR3 runs 16 residues. CDR3 coding DNA: TGTGCCAGCAGCCGTAGACTAGCGGGAGGGCCCGATACGCAGTATTTT. Encoded protein: CASSRRLAGGPDTQYF.

The chain employs TRBV7-6 and TRBJ1-1; D possibly corresponds to TRBD1 (6 bases). The CDR3 covers 16 residues. Germline CDR1 reads SGHVS; CDR2 reads FNYEAQ. With 0 bases removed from V and 0 bases from J, the gap between germline ends came to 11 bases. The CDR3 bases are TGTGCCAGCAGCTTAGCGCGGGGGCGGGTGAACACTGAAGCTTTCTTT. This sequence encodes CASSLARGRVNTEAFF.

In nucleotides, the CDR3 is TGTGCCAGCAGCTACGGACAGGTAGGGGTCTCCGAGCAGTACTTC. As protein: CASSYGQVGVSEQYF. This sequence joins TRBV7-3 and TRBJ2-7; the match to TRBD1 covers 7 bases. CDR3 size: 15 residues. Trimming took 4 bases from V and 6 from J; bases not matched to a gene: 12. The germline V gene encodes CDR1 SGHTA and CDR2 FQGTGA.

Comments on this clone: Other nucleotide sequences in the sample specify the same CDR3. The V and J genes are TRBV18 and TRBJ2-7; D is unclear. V lost 2 bases and J lost 1, with 6 bases in between. The CDR3 is 13 residues long. The germline V gene encodes CDR1 KGHSH and CDR2 LQKENI. The CDR3, as DNA: TGTGCCAGCTCACCAGCACAGTCCTACGAGCAGTACTTC. It translates to CASSPAQSYEQYF. The whole variable domain, filled in from reference TRBV18 and TRBJ2-7, reads NAGVMQNPRHLVRRRGQEARLRCSPMKGHSHVYWYRQLPEEGLKFMVYLQKENIIDESGMPKERFSAEFPKEGPSILRIQQVVRGDSAAYFCASSPAQSYEQYFGPGTRLTVT.

This chain links TRBV15 with TRBJ2-1, with TRBD2 matching over 7 bases. CDR1 is LNHNV, CDR2 YYDKDF, per germline (reference sequence). The V and J ends lost 5 bases and 6 bases, in that order; junction bases with no gene match: 16. CDR3 length: 17 amino acids. CDR3 coding DNA: TGTGCCACCAGCGGGAGGGGCGGGAGAGGGGAAGTCAATGAGCAGTTCTTC. It codes for CATSGRGGRGEVNEQFF.